This entry concerns a single T cell receptor beta chain. Its antigen is undetermined. This specimen belongs to a study of shared clonotypes between healthy human individuals. Study results and caveats: Several donors shared about 4.5% of their naive CD4 clonotypes.

This CDR3 has 18 amino acids. Trimming removed 5 bases at V and 0 bases at J, with 22 bases between. Germline CDR1 reads SGHAT; CDR2 reads FQNNGV. Sorted subsets were amplified in replicate PCRs using approximately 0.2 ug DNA, approximately 30,000 T cell genomes. Only in-frame clones appear in the TCRdb table, and some are missing; sequencing was by immunoSEQ multiplex PCR. The repertoire consists of approximately 2,000,000 clones, with 85% to 95% occurring once and the leading ten covering approximately 0.41%. Those who donated, Caucasian adults without exception, all lived in Nashville, Tennessee. Splitting of CD4+ cells produced CD45RA+ naive and CD45RA-negative memory subsets.

The origin of this receptor is a man younger than 35 in good health. Some clones in this sample may be carry-over from other donors' samples. Sequencing was performed on naive CD4+ T cells from PBMCs. Subset: CD45RA+ positively selected. The chain is built from TRBV11-2 and TRBJ1-1; D uncertain. CDR3 DNA sequence: TGTGCCAGCAGCGATCTTAAACGAAAAGGAAGTATGAACACTGAAGCTTTCTTT. Encoded protein: CASSDLKRKGSMNTEAFF.